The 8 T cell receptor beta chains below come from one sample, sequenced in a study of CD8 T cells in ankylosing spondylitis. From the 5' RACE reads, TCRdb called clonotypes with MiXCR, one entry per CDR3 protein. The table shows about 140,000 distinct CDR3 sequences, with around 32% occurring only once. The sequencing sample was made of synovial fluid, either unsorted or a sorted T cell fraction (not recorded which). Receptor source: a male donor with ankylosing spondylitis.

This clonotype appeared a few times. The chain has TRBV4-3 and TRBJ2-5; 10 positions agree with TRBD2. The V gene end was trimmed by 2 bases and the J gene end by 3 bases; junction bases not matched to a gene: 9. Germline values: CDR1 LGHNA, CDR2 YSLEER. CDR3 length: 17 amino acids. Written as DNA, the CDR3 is TGCGCCAGCAGCCAATCTTGGGGCCTAGCGGGAGAAGAGACCCAGTACTTC. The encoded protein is CASSQSWGLAGEETQYF.

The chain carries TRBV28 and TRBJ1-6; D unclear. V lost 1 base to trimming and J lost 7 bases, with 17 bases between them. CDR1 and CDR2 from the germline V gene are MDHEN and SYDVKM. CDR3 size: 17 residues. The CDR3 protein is CASSLSHGGQANSPLHF. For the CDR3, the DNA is TGTGCCAGCAGTTTATCCCATGGCGGGCAGGCCAATTCACCCCTCCACTTT.

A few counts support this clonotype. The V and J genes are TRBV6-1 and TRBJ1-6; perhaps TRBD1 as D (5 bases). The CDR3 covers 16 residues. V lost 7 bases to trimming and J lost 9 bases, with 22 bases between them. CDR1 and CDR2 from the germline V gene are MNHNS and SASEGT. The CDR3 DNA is TGTGCCAGCACCCCTTCGGGGGGGTCTAAGGGTTCACCCCTCCACTTT. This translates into CASTPSGGSKGSPLHF.

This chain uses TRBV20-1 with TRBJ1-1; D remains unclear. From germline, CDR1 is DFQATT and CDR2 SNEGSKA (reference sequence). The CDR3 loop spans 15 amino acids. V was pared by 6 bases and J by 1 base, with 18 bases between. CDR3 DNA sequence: TGCAGTGCGGGAGGGCATGGACGGGGGAACACTGAAGCTTTCTTT. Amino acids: CSAGGHGRGNTEAFF.

CDR3 nucleotide sequence: TGCAGTGCTACGCCGGCGGGAGGGCCTCACGAGCAGTACTTC. Translated: CSATPAGGPHEQYF. The chain recombines TRBV20-1 with TRBJ2-7; 9 bases are shared with TRBD2. CDR1 and CDR2 from the germline V gene are DFQATT and SNEGSKA (reference sequence). The junction had 9 bases not matched to a gene; V was cut back by 4 bases and J by 5 bases. CDR3 length: 14 residues.

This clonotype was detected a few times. The CDR3 region is CASSLDHNAWTFF. DNA of the CDR3: TGTGCCAGCAGCTTAGATCATAACGCGTGGACTTTCTTT. The V call is TRBV7-9, the J call TRBJ1-1; no definite D call. This CDR3 is 13 amino acids long. Trimming left V 1 base short and J 12 bases short, with 15 bases between. CDR1 and CDR2 (germline): SEHNR, FQNEAQ (reference sequence).

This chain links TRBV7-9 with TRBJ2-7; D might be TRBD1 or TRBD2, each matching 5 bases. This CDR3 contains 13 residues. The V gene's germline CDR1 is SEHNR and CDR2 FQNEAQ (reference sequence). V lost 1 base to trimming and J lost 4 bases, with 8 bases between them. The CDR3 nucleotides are TGTGCCAGCAGCTTAGGGGACCTGTACGAGCAGTACTTC. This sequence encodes CASSLGDLYEQYF.

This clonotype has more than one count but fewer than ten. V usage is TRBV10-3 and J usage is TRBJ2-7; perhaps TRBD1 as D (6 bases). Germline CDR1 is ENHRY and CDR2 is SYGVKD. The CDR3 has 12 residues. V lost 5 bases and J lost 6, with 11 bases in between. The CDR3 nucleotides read TGTGCCATCAGTACAGGGTCTCCCGAGCAGTACTTC. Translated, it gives CAISTGSPEQYF.